Listed here are 21 T cell receptor beta chains from one sample, sequenced in a study of cytomegalovirus exposure and HLA in healthy donors. Clones were sequenced by immunoSEQ multiplex PCR, and TCRdb holds only the in-frame ones, with some missing. In the table there are under 200,000 clones, just under 90% of which are singletons. The sample taken for sequencing was PBMCs. These receptors originate from a man aged 18 to 29 in good health and CMV-seropositive.

This chain connects TRBV9 to TRBJ2-7, with D perhaps matching TRBD1 (5 bases). The CDR3 loop spans 17 amino acids. Germline V gene data show CDR1 as SGDLS and CDR2 as YYNGEE. Trimming stripped 0 bases from V and 8 bases from J, with 24 bases between. CDR3 sequence reads: CASSVVPPGRVFGKQYF. The CDR3 DNA follows: TGTGCCAGCAGCGTAGTCCCCCCCGGCAGGGTATTTGGCAAGCAGTACTTC.

This chain uses TRBV2 with TRBJ2-1; 8 positions match TRBD2. J lost 0 bases, V lost 0 bases, and 10 bases had no gene match. CDR3 length equals 19 residues. Germline CDR1 reads SNHLY; CDR2 reads FYNNEI. CDR3 protein: CASSEALGAGGFSYNEQFF. Written as DNA, the CDR3 is TGTGCCAGCAGTGAAGCGCTGGGGGCGGGAGGATTCTCCTACAATGAGCAGTTCTTC.

This chain links TRBV6-1 with TRBJ2-7, with a weak D call TRBD2 (6 bases). Germline-derived CDR1 and CDR2 are MNHNS and SASEGT. The CDR3 runs 12 residues. V lost 7 bases, J lost 7 bases, and 14 bases lay in between. The CDR3 region has the DNA TGTGCCAGCAAGGAGGGTAATGGGGAGCAGTACTTC. This sequence encodes CASKEGNGEQYF.

The V and J genes are TRBV4-1 and TRBJ1-1; weak D call: TRBD1 (5 bases). CDR3 size: 17 residues. Germline CDR1 MGHRA, CDR2 YSYEKL. V shed 6 bases and J shed 0 bases, with 20 bases lying between them. CDR3 nucleotide sequence: TGCGCCAGCAGACGAGACTCCTTGGGACTCATGAACACTGAAGCTTTCTTT. Residues: CASRRDSLGLMNTEAFF.

The chain employs TRBV23-1 and TRBJ2-7; D remains ambiguous. TRBV23-1 is an ORF, and what it does is uncertain. This CDR3 is 13 amino acids long. V lost 6 bases and J lost 5, with 14 bases in between. CDR3: CASRQIQVHEQYF. In nucleotides, the CDR3 is TGCGCCAGCAGGCAAATCCAGGTCCACGAGCAGTACTTC.

The rearrangement links TRBV19 to TRBJ2-3, with 7 bases aligning to TRBD2. The CDR3 is 15 amino acids. The V segment lost 3 bases and the J segment 1 base; nucleotides outside the gene matches: 4. Germline loops: CDR1 LNHDA, CDR2 SQIVND (reference sequence). CDR3 protein: CASSIIAGGTDTQYF. The CDR3 DNA is TGTGCCAGTAGTATCATCGCGGGAGGCACAGATACGCAGTATTTT. Full variable domain (rest looked up from reference TRBV19 and TRBJ2-3): DGGITQSPKYLFRKEGQNVTLSCEQNLNHDAMYWYRQDPGQGLRLIYYSQIVNDFQKGDIAEGYSVSREKKESFPLTVTSAQKNPTAFYLCASSIIAGGTDTQYFGPGTRLTVL.

The chain is built from TRBV6-1 and TRBJ1-2, with a weak D call TRBD1 (6 bases). The CDR3 is 15 residues long. Trimming removed 0 bases at V and 5 bases at J, with 13 bases between. CDR1 and CDR2 (germline): MNHNS, SASEGT. In DNA form, the CDR3 reads TGTGCCAGCAGTGAAGCGCTGGGGGCAGAGTATGGCTACACCTTC. Translation: CASSEALGAEYGYTF.

The chain's CDR3 is CASSPTSLAGGYHANTGELFF. CDR3 nucleotides: TGCGCCAGCAGCCCTACTTCACTAGCGGGAGGTTATCACGCGAACACCGGGGAGCTGTTTTTT. V gene TRBV4-1 combines with J gene TRBJ2-2, with 12 bases that match TRBD2. The CDR3 totals 21 residues. V gave up 4 bases and J gave up 0 bases; unmatched junction bases: 15. Looked up from germline, CDR1 is MGHRA and CDR2 is YSYEKL.

The rearrangement uses TRBV19 and TRBJ2-7, with D hard to call. Germline V gene lookup returns CDR1 LNHDA and CDR2 SQIVND (reference sequence). Trimming took 2 bases from V and 5 from J, leaving 10 bases between them. This CDR3 comprises 13 residues. The CDR3: CASSIWAGNEQYF. Here the CDR3 DNA reads TGTGCCAGTAGTATATGGGCTGGAAACGAGCAGTACTTC.

The rearrangement joins TRBV30 to TRBJ1-1; TRBD1 matches 8 bases. Germline V gene sequence: CDR1 GTSNPN, CDR2 SVGIG (reference sequence). The CDR3 contains 12 residues. V was clipped by 5 bases and J by 7 bases; unmatched bases: 6. The DNA for the CDR3 is TGTGCCTGGGGACAGGGTAAGGGTGAAGCTTTCTTT. Residues: CAWGQGKGEAFF.

V and J are TRBV29-1 and TRBJ1-2; D is ambiguous. CDR1 and CDR2 from the germline V gene are SQVTM and ANQGSEA. This CDR3 is 11 amino acids long. V was trimmed by 5 bases and J by 7 bases, leaving 11 bases between them. The CDR3 spells CSVYNGGGYTF. CDR3 sequence (DNA): TGCAGCGTTTATAATGGAGGTGGCTACACCTTC.

The chain employs TRBV28 and TRBJ2-1; D is uncertain. The V gene's germline CDR1 is MDHEN and CDR2 SYDVKM. Trimming cost V 2 bases and J 7 bases, with 12 bases left between them. CDR3 length: 14 amino acids. The CDR3 DNA reads TGTGCCAGCAGTTTACCGTACCTAACGAATGAGCAGTTCTTC. Its translation: CASSLPYLTNEQFF.

The chain is built from TRBV2 and TRBJ1-4, with TRBD1 matching over 7 bases. This CDR3 has 15 residues. Germline loops: CDR1 SNHLY, CDR2 FYNNEI. Trimming at V came to 6 bases and at J to 3 bases, leaving 7 bases not matched to a gene. In DNA, the CDR3 is TGTGCCAGCAGCCCCCCGGGACAGTCTAATGAAAAACTGTTTTTT. Translation: CASSPPGQSNEKLFF.

This clone was detected once. V is TRBV27 and J is TRBJ2-3; D is unclear. The length of the CDR3 is 14 residues. Trimming cost V 3 bases and J 0 bases, with 7 bases left between them. Germline V gene lookup returns CDR1 MNHEY and CDR2 SMNVEV (reference sequence). The CDR3: CASSFLSSTDTQYF. The CDR3 nucleotides are TGTGCCAGCAGTTTTCTATCTAGCACAGATACGCAGTATTTT.

The rearrangement uses TRBV7-2 and TRBJ2-3; perhaps TRBD2 as D (6 bases). The CDR3 contains 16 residues. The germline gives CDR1 SGHTA, CDR2 FQGNSA. The ends were cut back, 1 base at V and 0 bases at J, with 11 bases in the middle. CDR3 DNA: TGTGCCAGCAGCTTAGGTCTAGCGACTAGCACAGATACGCAGTATTTT. As protein: CASSLGLATSTDTQYF.

The J gene is TRBJ2-7, the V gene TRBV18; TRBD1 might be the D (5 bases). V shed 3 bases and J shed 7 bases, with 16 bases lying between them. Germline V gives CDR1 KGHSH, CDR2 LQKENI. The CDR3 has 14 residues. The CDR3 loop reads CASSPYEIRGEQYF. The CDR3 DNA is TGTGCCAGCTCACCCTATGAGATTAGGGGAGAGCAGTACTTC. The complete variable domain, with remaining parts taken from reference TRBV18 and TRBJ2-7, reads NAGVMQNPRHLVRRRGQEARLRCSPMKGHSHVYWYRQLPEEGLKFMVYLQKENIIDESGMPKERFSAEFPKEGPSILRIQQVVRGDSAAYFCASSPYEIRGEQYFGPGTRLTVT.

The chain is built from TRBV9 and TRBJ2-1, with D tentatively TRBD1 (5 bases). The V end was cut by 0 bases, the J end by 4 bases, with 14 bases between. The CDR3 consists of 16 residues. Germline-derived CDR1 and CDR2 are SGDLS and YYNGEE. The CDR3 spells CASSVEGVTLYNEQFF. CDR3 DNA: TGTGCCAGCAGCGTAGAAGGGGTAACTTTGTACAATGAGCAGTTCTTC.

J is TRBJ2-2 and V is TRBV19; the match to TRBD2 covers 13 bases. CDR1 and CDR2 (germline): LNHDA, SQIVND (reference sequence). Trimming removed 7 bases from V and 3 bases from J; junction bases left unmatched: 5. The CDR3 is 16 residues long. CDR3 residues: CASKTSGRGDTGELFF. The CDR3 bases are TGTGCCAGTAAAACTAGCGGGAGGGGGGACACCGGGGAGCTGTTTTTT. The variable domain in full, with the rest retrieved from reference TRBV19 and TRBJ2-2, is DGGITQSPKYLFRKEGQNVTLSCEQNLNHDAMYWYRQDPGQGLRLIYYSQIVNDFQKGDIAEGYSVSREKKESFPLTVTSAQKNPTAFYLCASKTSGRGDTGELFFGEGSRLTVL.

This sequence joins TRBV28 and TRBJ2-1, with 10 bases that match TRBD2. Germline CDR1 is MDHEN and CDR2 is SYDVKM. The CDR3 has 15 residues. V gave up 4 bases and J gave up 4 bases; unmatched junction bases: 4. CDR3 loop: CASSSPGLAYNEQFF. CDR3 nucleotide sequence: TGTGCCAGCAGTTCCCCGGGACTAGCGTACAATGAGCAGTTCTTC. Full variable domain (rest looked up from reference TRBV28 and TRBJ2-1): DVKVTQSSRYLVKRTGEKVFLECVQDMDHENMFWYRQDPGLGLRLIYFSYDVKMKEKGDIPEGYSVSREKKERFSLILESASTNQTSMYLCASSSPGLAYNEQFFGPGTRLTVL.

The chain carries TRBV28 and TRBJ2-3; the match to TRBD2 covers 10 bases. V was clipped by 3 bases and J by 1 base; unmatched bases: 4. CDR1 and CDR2 (germline): MDHEN, SYDVKM. The CDR3 covers 16 residues. In nucleotides, the CDR3 is TGTGCCAGCAGTTTCCAAGCGGGAGGGGGCACAGATACGCAGTATTTT. This translates into CASSFQAGGGTDTQYF.

The chain recombines TRBV2 with TRBJ2-7; 9 bases fit TRBD1. The CDR3 has 14 residues. The trim removed 5 bases at V and 1 base at J, leaving 3 bases unmatched. Per the germline V gene, CDR1 is SNHLY and CDR2 is FYNNEI. As DNA, the CDR3 is TGTGCCAGCAGTACGACAGGGGGGTCCTACGAGCAGTACTTC. Translation: CASSTTGGSYEQYF.